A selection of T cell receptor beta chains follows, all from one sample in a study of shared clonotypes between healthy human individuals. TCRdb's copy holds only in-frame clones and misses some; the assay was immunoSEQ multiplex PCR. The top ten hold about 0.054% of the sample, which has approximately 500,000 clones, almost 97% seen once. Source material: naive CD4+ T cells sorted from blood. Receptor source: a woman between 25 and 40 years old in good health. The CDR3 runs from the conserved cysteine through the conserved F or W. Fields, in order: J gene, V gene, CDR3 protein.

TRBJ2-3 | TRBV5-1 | CASSWGTSGASTDTQYF
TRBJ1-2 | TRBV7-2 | CASSLPGGNYGYTF
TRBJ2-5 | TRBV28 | CASRAGEKTQYF
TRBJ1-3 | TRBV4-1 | CASSQEVPRGPGNTIYF
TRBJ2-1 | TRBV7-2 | CASSKDGTSGRGEQFF
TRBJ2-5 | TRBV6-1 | CASSGGSSQETQYF
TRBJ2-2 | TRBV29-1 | CSAAGGPTGELFF
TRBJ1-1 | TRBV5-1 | CASSPVVRQNTEAFF
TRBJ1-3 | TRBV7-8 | CASSPTGTGSSGNTIYF
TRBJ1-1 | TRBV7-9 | CASSSDRLTEAFF
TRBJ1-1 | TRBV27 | CASSPLHREPEAFF
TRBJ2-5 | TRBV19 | CASTGGAAQYF
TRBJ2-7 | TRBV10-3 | CAISDRKSYEQYF
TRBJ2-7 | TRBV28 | CASSLVGQTYEQYF
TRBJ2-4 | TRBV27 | CASSSPRQANIQYF
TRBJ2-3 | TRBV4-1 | CASSHPLANSLTDTQYF
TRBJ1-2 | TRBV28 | CASSLLGRGYTF
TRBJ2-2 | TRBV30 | CAWRRRRGGTGELFF
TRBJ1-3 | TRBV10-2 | CASRADRTGLSGNTIYF
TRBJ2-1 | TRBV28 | CASSQGAGGPRGEQFF
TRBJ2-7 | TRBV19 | CASSIDAGGLSYEQYF
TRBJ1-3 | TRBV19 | CASSKVGAGNTIYF
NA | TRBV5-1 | CASSFAGEHYEQYF
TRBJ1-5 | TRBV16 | CASSQSIVQGSSQPQHF
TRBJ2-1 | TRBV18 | CASSPLGTPYNEQFF
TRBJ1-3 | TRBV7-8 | CASSLTASSGNTIYF
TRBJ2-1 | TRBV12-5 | CASGPPREYSYNEQFF
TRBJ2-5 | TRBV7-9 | CASRSSHETQYF
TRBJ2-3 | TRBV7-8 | CASSPGSHRGADTQYF
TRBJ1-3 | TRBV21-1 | CASRKGNSSGNTIYF
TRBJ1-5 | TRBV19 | CASSGDSLGRQPQHF
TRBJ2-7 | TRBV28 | CASSKDRRYEQYF
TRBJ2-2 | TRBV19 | CASSGAWLAGNTGELFF
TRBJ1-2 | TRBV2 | CASREGLNYGYTF
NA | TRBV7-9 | CASSLATTRDRRAYEQYF
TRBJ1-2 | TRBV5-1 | CASSPPGTGGVYGYTF
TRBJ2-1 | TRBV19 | CASTRTSDTYNEQFF
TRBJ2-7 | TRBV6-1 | CASSQTGYEQYF
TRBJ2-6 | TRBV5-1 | CASSLSGSSSGANVLTF
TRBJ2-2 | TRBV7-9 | CASSLGGSRTGELFF
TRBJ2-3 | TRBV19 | CASRSEGGSDTQYF
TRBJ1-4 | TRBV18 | CASSRAGGKLFF